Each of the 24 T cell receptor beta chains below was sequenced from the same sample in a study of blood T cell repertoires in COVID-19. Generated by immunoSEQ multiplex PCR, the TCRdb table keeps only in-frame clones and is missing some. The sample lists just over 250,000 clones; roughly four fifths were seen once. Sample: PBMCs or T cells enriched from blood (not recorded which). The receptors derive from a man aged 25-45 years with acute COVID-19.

The CDR3 protein is CASSLGTGDPYEQYV. The DNA of the CDR3 is TGTGCCAGCTCACTCGGGACAGGCGATCCCTACGAGCAGTACGTC. The J gene is TRBJ2-7, the V gene TRBV18; 8 nucleotides match TRBD1. CDR3 length: 15 residues. J lost 2 bases, V lost 4 bases, and 7 bases had no gene match. Germline loops: CDR1 KGHSH, CDR2 LQKENI.

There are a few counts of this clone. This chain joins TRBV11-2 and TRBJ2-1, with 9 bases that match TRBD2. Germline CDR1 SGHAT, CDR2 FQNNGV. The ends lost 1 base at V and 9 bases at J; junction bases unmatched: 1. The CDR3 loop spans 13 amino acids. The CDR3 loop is CASSLVRGGEQFF. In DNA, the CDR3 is TGTGCCAGCAGCTTAGTGCGGGGGGGTGAGCAGTTCTTC.

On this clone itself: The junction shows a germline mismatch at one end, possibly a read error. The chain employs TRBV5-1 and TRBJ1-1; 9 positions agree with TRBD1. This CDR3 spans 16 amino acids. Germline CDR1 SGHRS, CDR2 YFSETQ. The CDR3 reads CASSGQGLSRDTEAFF. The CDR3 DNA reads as TGTGCCAGCAGCGGACAGGGGCTCAGTAGGGACACTGAAGCTTTCTTT.

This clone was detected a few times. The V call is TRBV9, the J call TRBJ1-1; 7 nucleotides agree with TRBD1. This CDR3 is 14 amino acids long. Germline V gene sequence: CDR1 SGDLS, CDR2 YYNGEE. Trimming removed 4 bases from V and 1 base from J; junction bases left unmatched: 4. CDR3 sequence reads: CASSQGDANTEAFF. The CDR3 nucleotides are TGTGCCAGCAGCCAGGGGGACGCGAACACTGAAGCTTTCTTT.

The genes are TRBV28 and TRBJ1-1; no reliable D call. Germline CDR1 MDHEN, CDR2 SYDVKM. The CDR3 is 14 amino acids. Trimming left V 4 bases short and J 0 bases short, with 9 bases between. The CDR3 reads CASSSAGMNTEAFF. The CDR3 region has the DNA TGTGCCAGCAGTTCTGCAGGTATGAACACTGAAGCTTTCTTT.

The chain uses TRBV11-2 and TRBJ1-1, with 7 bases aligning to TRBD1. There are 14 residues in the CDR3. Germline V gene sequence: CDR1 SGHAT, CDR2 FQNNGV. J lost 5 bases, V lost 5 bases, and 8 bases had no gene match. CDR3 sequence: CASSPPGGLTEAFF. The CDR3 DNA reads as TGTGCCAGCAGCCCCCCAGGGGGGCTAACTGAAGCTTTCTTT.

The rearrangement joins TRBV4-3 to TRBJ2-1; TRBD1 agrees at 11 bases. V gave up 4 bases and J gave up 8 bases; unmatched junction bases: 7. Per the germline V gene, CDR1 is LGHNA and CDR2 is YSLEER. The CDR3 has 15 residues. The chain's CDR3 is CASSLTGTGGDEQFF. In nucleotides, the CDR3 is TGCGCCAGCAGCCTGACCGGGACAGGGGGGGATGAGCAGTTCTTC.

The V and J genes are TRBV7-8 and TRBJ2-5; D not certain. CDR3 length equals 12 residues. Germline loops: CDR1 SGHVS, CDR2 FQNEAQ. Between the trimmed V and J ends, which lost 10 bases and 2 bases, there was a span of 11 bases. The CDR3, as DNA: TGTGCCACCTCTAAAACGCAAGAGACCCAGTACTTC. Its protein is CATSKTQETQYF. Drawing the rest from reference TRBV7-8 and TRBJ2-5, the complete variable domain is GAGVSQSPRYKVAKRGQDVALRCDPISGHVSLFWYQQALGQGPEFLTYFQNEAQLDKSGLPSDRFFAERPEGSVSTLKIQRTQQEDSAVYLCATSKTQETQYFGPGTRLLVL.

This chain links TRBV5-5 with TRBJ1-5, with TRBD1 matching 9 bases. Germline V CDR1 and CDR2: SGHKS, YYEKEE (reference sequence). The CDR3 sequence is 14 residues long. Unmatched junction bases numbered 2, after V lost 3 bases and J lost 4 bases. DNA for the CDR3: TGTGCCAGCAGCTCGGGACAGGGTAATCAGCCCCAGCATTTT. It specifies CASSSGQGNQPQHF. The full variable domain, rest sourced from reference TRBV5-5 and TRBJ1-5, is DAGVTQSPTHLIKTRGQQVTLRCSPISGHKSVSWYQQVLGQGPQFIFQYYEKEERGRGNFPDRFSARQFPNYSSELNVNALLLGDSALYLCASSSGQGNQPQHFGDGTRLSIL.

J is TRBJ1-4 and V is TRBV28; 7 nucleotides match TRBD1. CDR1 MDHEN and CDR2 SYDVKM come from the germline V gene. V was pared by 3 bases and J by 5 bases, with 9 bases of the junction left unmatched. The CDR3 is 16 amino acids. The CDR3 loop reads CASSLIFGTVNEKLFF. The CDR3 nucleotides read TGTGCCAGCAGTTTGATTTTCGGGACAGTGAATGAAAAACTGTTTTTT.

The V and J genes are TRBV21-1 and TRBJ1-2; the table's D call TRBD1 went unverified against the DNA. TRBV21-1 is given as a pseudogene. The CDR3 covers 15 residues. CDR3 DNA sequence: TGTGCCAGCAGTCAAATGGACAGGGAAGACTATGGCTACACCTTC. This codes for CASSQMDREDYGYTF.

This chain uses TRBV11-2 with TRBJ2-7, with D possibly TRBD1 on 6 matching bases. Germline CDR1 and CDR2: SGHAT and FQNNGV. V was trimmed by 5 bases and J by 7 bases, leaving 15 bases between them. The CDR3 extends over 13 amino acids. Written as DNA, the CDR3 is TGTGCCAGCAGCGTTAACAGGGTCGGGGAGCAGTACGTC. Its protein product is CASSVNRVGEQYV.

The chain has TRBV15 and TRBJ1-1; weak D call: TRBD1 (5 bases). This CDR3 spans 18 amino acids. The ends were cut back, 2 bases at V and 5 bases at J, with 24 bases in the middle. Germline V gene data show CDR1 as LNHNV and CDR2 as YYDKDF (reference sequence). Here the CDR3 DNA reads TGTGCCACCAGCAGACCAGTTTGGACCGACCGGGGGAGAACTGAAGCTTTCTTT. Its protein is CATSRPVWTDRGRTEAFF.

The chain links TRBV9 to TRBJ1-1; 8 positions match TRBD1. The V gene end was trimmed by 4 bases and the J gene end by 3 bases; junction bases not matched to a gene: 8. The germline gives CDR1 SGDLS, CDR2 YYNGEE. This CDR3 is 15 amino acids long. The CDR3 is CASSPYQGAYTEAFF. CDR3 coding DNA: TGTGCCAGCAGCCCGTACCAGGGGGCCTACACTGAAGCTTTCTTT.

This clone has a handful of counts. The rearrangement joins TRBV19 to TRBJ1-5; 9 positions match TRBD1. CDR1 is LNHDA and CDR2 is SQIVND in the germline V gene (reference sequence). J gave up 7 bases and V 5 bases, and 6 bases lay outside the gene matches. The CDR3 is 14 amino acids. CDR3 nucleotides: TGTGCCAGTAGTGGGGGACAGGGAGAGCAGCCCCAGCATTTT. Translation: CASSGGQGEQPQHF.

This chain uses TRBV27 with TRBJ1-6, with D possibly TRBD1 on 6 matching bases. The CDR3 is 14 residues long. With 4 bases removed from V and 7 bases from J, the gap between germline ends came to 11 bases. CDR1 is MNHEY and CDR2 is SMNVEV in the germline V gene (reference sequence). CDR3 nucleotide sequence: TGTGCCAGCAGTTCCCGGACAGTCAATTCACCCCTCCACTTT. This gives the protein CASSSRTVNSPLHF.

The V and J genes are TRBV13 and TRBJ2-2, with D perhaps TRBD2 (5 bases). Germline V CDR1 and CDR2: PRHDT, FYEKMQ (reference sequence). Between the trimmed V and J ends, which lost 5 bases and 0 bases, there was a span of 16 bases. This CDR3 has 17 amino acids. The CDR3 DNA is TGTGCCAGCAGCCAGGCCGGGCTGCGGGCGAACACCGGGGAGCTGTTTTTT. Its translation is CASSQAGLRANTGELFF.

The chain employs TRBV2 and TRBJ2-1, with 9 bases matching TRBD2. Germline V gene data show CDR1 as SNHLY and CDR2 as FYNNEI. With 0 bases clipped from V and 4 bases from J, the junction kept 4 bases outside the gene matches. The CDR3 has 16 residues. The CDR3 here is CASSEAAGGMYNEQFF. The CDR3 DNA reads TGTGCCAGCAGTGAAGCAGCGGGGGGAATGTACAATGAGCAGTTCTTC. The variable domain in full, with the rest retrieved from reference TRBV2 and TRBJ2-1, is EPEVTQTPSHQVTQMGQEVILRCVPISNHLYFYWYRQILGQKVEFLVSFYNNEISEKSEIFDDQFSVERPDGSNFTLKIRSTKLEDSAMYFCASSEAAGGMYNEQFFGPGTRLTVL.

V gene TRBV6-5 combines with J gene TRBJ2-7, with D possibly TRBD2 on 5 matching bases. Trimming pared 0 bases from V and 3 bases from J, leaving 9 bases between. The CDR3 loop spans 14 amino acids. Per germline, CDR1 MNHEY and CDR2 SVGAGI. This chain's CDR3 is CASSYSRSGYEQYV. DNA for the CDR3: TGTGCCAGCAGTTACTCGAGGAGCGGCTACGAGCAGTACGTC.

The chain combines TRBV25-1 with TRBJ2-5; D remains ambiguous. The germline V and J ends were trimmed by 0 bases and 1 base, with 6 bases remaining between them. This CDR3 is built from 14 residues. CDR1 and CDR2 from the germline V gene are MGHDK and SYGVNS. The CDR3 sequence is CASSEYSSQETQYF. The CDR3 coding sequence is TGTGCCAGCAGTGAATATTCCAGCCAAGAGACCCAGTACTTC.

CDR3 nucleotide sequence: TGTGCCAGCAGCTTAGCCTTAGCGGGAGGGCCCACAGATACGCAGTATTTT. Its protein is CASSLALAGGPTDTQYF. The chain couples TRBV7-6 to TRBJ2-3, with 11 bases matching TRBD2. Germline values: CDR1 SGHVS, CDR2 FNYEAQ. This CDR3 has 17 residues. After removal of 0 bases from V and 2 bases from J, the junction contained 4 bases not matched to a gene.

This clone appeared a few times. Written as DNA, the CDR3 is TGTGCCAGCAGTTTAGAACGGGACTACGAGCAGTACGTC. It yields the protein CASSLERDYEQYV. V gene TRBV12-3 or TRBV12-4 combines with J gene TRBJ2-7; D may be TRBD2 (5 bases). This CDR3 is 13 amino acids long. Trimming pared 1 base from V and 3 bases from J, leaving 7 bases between.

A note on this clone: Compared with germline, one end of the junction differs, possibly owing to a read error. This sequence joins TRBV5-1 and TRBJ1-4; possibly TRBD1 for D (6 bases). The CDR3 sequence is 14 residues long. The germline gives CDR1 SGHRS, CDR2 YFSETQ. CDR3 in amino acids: CASSPRTGTRELFF. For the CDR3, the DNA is TGTGCCAGCAGTCCCCGTACCGGGACAAGGGAACTGTTTTTT.

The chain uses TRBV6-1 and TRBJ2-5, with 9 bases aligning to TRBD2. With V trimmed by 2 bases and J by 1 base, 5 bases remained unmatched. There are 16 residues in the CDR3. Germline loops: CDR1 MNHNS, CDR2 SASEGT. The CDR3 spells CASSEWGGGVQETQYF. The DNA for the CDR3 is TGTGCCAGCAGTGAATGGGGCGGGGGGGTCCAAGAGACCCAGTACTTC.